Reported below is one TCR beta chain. The antigen it binds to is not known. There are no base qualities to consult, and no much larger clone falls within one base. Patients with autoimmune disease history or receiving systemic immunosuppression were excluded from the trial. In every dose cohort, peripheral blood was drawn for TCR sequencing at baseline, cycle 4 day 1, and cycle 7 day 1. The samples were taken from a phase I, first-in-human, multicenter, open-label dose-escalation trial of ivuxolimab. Adults with locally advanced or metastatic melanoma, renal cell, hepatocellular, or head and neck squamous cell carcinoma were enrolled in the trial. Before TCR sequencing, CD4+ T cells and CD8+ T cells from peripheral blood were sorted into separate populations. Trimming leaves V shorter by 5 bases and J shorter by 7 bases, with the junction holding 10 bases beyond the gene matches. The CDR3 runs 16 residues from the cysteine to the phenylalanine. Only the CDR3 DNA stays, 48 bases, in frame from base 1. CDR1 SGHAT and CDR2 FQNNGV are derived from the germline V gene.

This sample is drawn from a study of OX40 agonist ivuxolimab in advanced cancers. For context, the study as a whole: Ivuxolimab, which targeted the costimulatory receptor OX40 (CD134), was an agonistic, fully human IgG2 monoclonal antibody. Partial responses occurred in three dose-escalation patients: two with cutaneous melanoma and one with hepatocellular carcinoma. The monotherapy dose-escalation portion (N ≈ 50 patients) of the phase I ivuxolimab trial is reported in the paper. Intravenous ivuxolimab was administered to patients every 2 weeks at six dose levels: 0.01, 0.1, 0.3, 1.5, 3 and 10 mg/kg. The purpose of peripheral TCRbeta sequencing was to test whether ivuxolimab changed TCR sequence diversity and led to clonal T-cell expansion. Among the roughly 52 dose-escalation patients, about 20 had hepatocellular carcinoma, roughly 15 melanoma, 9 renal cell carcinoma and 9 head and neck cancer. Prior anti-PD-1, anti-PD-L1 or anti-CTLA-4 therapy was permitted, and checkpoint inhibitors had been received by less than 45% of dose-escalation patients. In the dose-escalation cohort, more than 80% of patients were male, and the mean age was roughly 56 years with a range of roughly 20 to 79. Overall results and qualifications from the work: Low levels of normalized T-cell clonal expansion were also shown by some nonresponding patients. The antigen specificity of the clonally expanded peripheral T cells was not determined. In partial responders in the 0.1-3.0 mg/kg groups, normalized peripheral clonal expansion was found to be among the lowest, especially among CD8+ T cells. After ivuxolimab, more expanded clones were found on average in CD8+ T cells than in CD4+ T cells. At doses of 0.1 to 3.0 mg/kg, clonal expansion of both CD4+ and CD8+ T cells in blood was seen between baseline and week 6.

Genomic DNA was extracted from sorted cells for sequencing of the TCRbeta CDR3 region. The immunoSEQ Assay was used for sequencing of TCRbeta CDR3 regions. Entries here come from immuneACCESS through TCRdb and include only in-frame sequences with V and J called. Some clones fail to appear in such tables; in the studies checked, an unresolved V gene covers under half of the shortfall, and the cause of the remainder is unknown. The sample has about 43,000 clones on record, approximately 84% of them singletons. 30% to 45% of the sample is taken by the ten largest. The source of this sequence is an adult with an advanced solid tumor such as melanoma, head and neck, liver or kidney cancer. The sequence joins TRBV11-2 to TRBJ2-1; 11 middle bases align to TRBD2. Sample: CD4+ or CD8+ T cells sorted from blood, taken in a trial of the OX40 agonist ivuxolimab. The CDR3 is CASSRQGTSGQNEQFF. The DNA sequence is TGTGCCAGCAGCCGACAAGGGACTAGCGGACAAAATGAGCAGTTCTTC.